These 14 T cell receptor beta chains originate from one sample sequenced in a study of siplizumab effects on memory and regulatory T cells. Repertoires were generated with immunoSEQ multiplex PCR, while TCRdb's copy carries only in-frame clones and drops some. Among about 56,000 clones, just over 95% were seen once, and the ten largest hold approximately 0.99%. The sequenced sample was naive CD8+ T cells sorted from blood. These receptor sequences come from a human donor in good health.

The V call is TRBV28, the J call TRBJ2-1; D is ambiguous. The CDR3 runs to 14 residues. Per the germline V gene, CDR1 is MDHEN and CDR2 is SYDVKM. Trimming took 6 bases from V and 4 from J, leaving 13 bases between them. CDR3 coding DNA: TGTGCCAGCAGGAGTCTAGACCGTTACAATGAGCAGTTCTTC. It yields the protein CASRSLDRYNEQFF.

CDR3 DNA: TGTGCCTGGAGTAGGGGCGGCTCCTACGAGCAGTACTTC. Protein product: CAWSRGGSYEQYF. The rearrangement uses TRBV30 and TRBJ2-7, with a possible D match to TRBD1 (5 bases). This CDR3 has 13 residues. Germline CDR1 is GTSNPN and CDR2 is SVGIG (reference sequence). Deletions cut 2 bases from V and 0 bases from J, with 8 bases between.

The gene calls are TRBV19 and TRBJ1-2; no clear D. The V end was cut by 4 bases, the J end by 2 bases, with 8 bases between. The germline CDR1 and CDR2 sequences are LNHDA and SQIVND (reference sequence). This CDR3 is 13 amino acids long. The chain's CDR3 is CASSKQRNYGYTF. Here the CDR3 DNA reads TGTGCCAGTAGTAAACAGAGAAACTATGGCTACACCTTC.

The chain uses TRBV6-6 and TRBJ2-1, with a possible D match to TRBD2 (6 bases). Germline CDR1 is MNHNY and CDR2 is SVGAGI (reference sequence). V gave up 3 bases and J gave up 9 bases, with 9 bases separating them. The CDR3 is made up of 12 amino acids. The CDR3, as DNA: TGTGCCAGCAGTTATAGCGGACTTGAGCAGTTCTTC. Its protein is CASSYSGLEQFF.

The chain carries TRBV2 and TRBJ2-7, with D uncertain. V was clipped by 3 bases and J by 0 bases, with 12 bases between them. This CDR3 has 15 amino acids. The germline gives CDR1 SNHLY, CDR2 FYNNEI. The CDR3 loop is CASSDGGSVSYEQYF. The CDR3 DNA sequence: TGTGCCAGCAGTGACGGCGGCAGTGTCTCCTACGAGCAGTACTTC.

The chain uses TRBV4-3 and TRBJ2-5; 14 bases are shared with TRBD2. Germline CDR1 and CDR2: LGHNA and YSLEER. The CDR3 extends over 17 amino acids. V shed 1 base, J shed 4 bases, and the junction held 5 bases outside the gene matches. In DNA, the CDR3 is TGCGCCAGCAGCCAAGGACTAGCGGGAGGGCCTGGAGAGACCCAGTACTTC. Encoded protein: CASSQGLAGGPGETQYF.

The rearrangement links TRBV6-1 to TRBJ2-1, with 11 nucleotides matching TRBD2. V lost 3 bases and J lost 4; bases outside the gene matches: 5. Germline V gene lookup returns CDR1 MNHNS and CDR2 SASEGT. This CDR3 is built from 16 residues. CDR3 sequence reads: CASSEITSGSYNEQFF. The CDR3 DNA sequence: TGTGCCAGCAGTGAGATTACTAGCGGGAGTTACAATGAGCAGTTCTTC.

To note about this clone: The germline gene is not matched at one end of the junction; a read error may be the cause. The chain links TRBV7-9 to TRBJ2-2; D possibly corresponds to TRBD1 (6 bases). The CDR3 is 14 residues long. Looked up from germline, CDR1 is SEHNR and CDR2 is FQNEAQ (reference sequence). CDR3 nucleotide sequence: TGTGCCAGCGTGCGGCAGGGGAACGCCGGGGAGCTGTTTTTT. Translating it yields CASVRQGNAGELFF.

The rearrangement joins TRBV19 to TRBJ2-7, with 10 bases matching TRBD1. The germline CDR1 and CDR2 sequences are LNHDA and SQIVND (reference sequence). The V and J ends lost 7 bases and 2 bases, in that order; junction bases with no gene match: 5. The CDR3 length is 14 residues. The DNA of the CDR3 is TGTGCCAGTACCACCGGGACAGGGGCCTACGAGCAGTACTTC. This gives the protein CASTTGTGAYEQYF.

The chain links TRBV5-1 to TRBJ1-1; D perhaps matches TRBD1 (6 bases). Germline V lookup: CDR1 SGHRS, CDR2 YFSETQ. CDR3 length equals 13 residues. V was pared by 0 bases and J by 10 bases, with 13 bases between. The CDR3, as DNA: TGCGCCAGCAGCTTGGAGGGGGGCGTAGGAGCTTTCTTT. Its protein product is CASSLEGGVGAFF.

This chain joins TRBV2 and TRBJ2-6, with unresolved D. Trimming shortened V by 7 bases and J by 0 bases, and 7 bases separated the two germline ends. There are 14 residues in the CDR3. The V gene's germline CDR1 is SNHLY and CDR2 FYNNEI. This CDR3 reads CASIKGSGANVLTF. The CDR3 nucleotides read TGTGCCAGCATAAAGGGCTCTGGGGCCAACGTCCTGACTTTC.

The chain carries TRBV11-3 and TRBJ2-7; 8 positions agree with TRBD1. Germline values: CDR1 SGHNT, CDR2 YENEEA. V lost 2 bases, J lost 3 bases, and 15 bases stayed unmatched. The CDR3 length is 18 residues. CDR3 in amino acids: CASSLRSLIGDRIYEQYF. Here the CDR3 DNA reads TGTGCCAGCAGCTTAAGATCCCTAATAGGGGACAGGATCTACGAGCAGTACTTC.

The chain couples TRBV27 to TRBJ1-4, with D tentatively TRBD1 (6 bases). The V gene's germline CDR1 is MNHEY and CDR2 SMNVEV (reference sequence). V was trimmed by 5 bases and J by 4 bases, leaving 11 bases between them. The CDR3 covers 14 residues. The CDR3 loop reads CASSVRGLNEKLFF. CDR3 sequence (DNA): TGTGCCAGCAGTGTCAGGGGACTTAATGAAAAACTGTTTTTT.

The rearrangement joins TRBV29-1 to TRBJ1-1; possibly TRBD1 for D (6 bases). Looked up from germline, CDR1 is SQVTM and CDR2 is ANQGSEA. The CDR3 has 13 residues. V lost 6 bases and J lost 7, with 18 bases in between. DNA of the CDR3: TGCAGCGTGCCAGGACAGTCCCTCGATGAAGCTTTCTTT. Translation: CSVPGQSLDEAFF.